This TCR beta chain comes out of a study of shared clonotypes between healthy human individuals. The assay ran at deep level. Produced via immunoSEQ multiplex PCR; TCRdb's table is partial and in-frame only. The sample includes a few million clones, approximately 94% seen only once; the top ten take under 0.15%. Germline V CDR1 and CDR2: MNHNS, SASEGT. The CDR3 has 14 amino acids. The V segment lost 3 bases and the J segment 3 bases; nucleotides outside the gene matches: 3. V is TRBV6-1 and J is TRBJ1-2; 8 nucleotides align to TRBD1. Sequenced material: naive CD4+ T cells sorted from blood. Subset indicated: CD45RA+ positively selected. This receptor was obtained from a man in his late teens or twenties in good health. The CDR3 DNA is TGTGCCAGCAGTGACAGGGGGCTACACTATGGCTACACCTTC. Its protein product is CASSDRGLHYGYTF.